This T cell receptor (beta chain) derives from a study of blood T cell repertoires in COVID-19. The protocol was immunoSEQ multiplex PCR, while the TCRdb copy is restricted to in-frame clones and leaves out a portion. The sample lists 270,000 or so clones; approximately 86% were seen once. V gave up 4 bases and J gave up 9 bases, with 20 bases separating them. Germline V CDR1 and CDR2: SGHRS, YFSETQ. CDR3 length: 15 amino acids. Sequenced material: peripheral blood. This receptor was taken from a man aged 35 to 55 with active or convalescent COVID-19. The rearrangement joins TRBV5-1 to TRBJ2-1; the D gene is possibly TRBD1 (5 bases). CDR3 amino acids: CASSQGLRTKVEQFF. CDR3 in DNA: TGCGCCAGCAGCCAGGGTCTTCGAACCAAGGTTGAGCAGTTCTTC.